These 16 T cell receptor beta chains were all obtained from the same sample, sequenced in a study of response to subunit inactivated influenza vaccine. TCRdb reprocessed the RT-PCR reads via MiXCR and lists one record per CDR3 protein. The sample shows just over 300,000 distinct CDR3 sequences, about 20% of them seen only once. The sequencing here drew on PBMCs from blood, taken about 19 months after vaccination. All receptors come from a man aged 50-75 years who received an inactivated influenza vaccine.

The chain couples TRBV6-1 to TRBJ2-7; D possibly corresponds to TRBD2 (5 bases). CDR3 length: 14 amino acids. Between the trimmed V and J ends, which lost 9 bases and 2 bases, there was a span of 17 bases. Germline loops: CDR1 MNHNS, CDR2 SASEGT. CDR3 amino acids: CARIKKEVPYEQYF. The CDR3 bases are TGTGCCAGGATCAAAAAGGAGGTTCCCTACGAGCAGTACTTC.

This clonotype has more than one count but fewer than ten. The genes are TRBV20-1 and TRBJ1-1; no clear D gene. Per the germline V gene, CDR1 is DFQATT and CDR2 is SNEGSKA (reference sequence). This CDR3 comprises 13 residues. V lost 3 bases to trimming and J lost 0 bases, with 8 bases between them. The CDR3 bases are TGCAGTGCTAGGGGTCAGCTGAACACTGAAGCTTTCTTT. Its protein is CSARGQLNTEAFF.

There are a few counts of this clonotype. The chain joins TRBV12-3 or TRBV12-4 to TRBJ2-2, with D maybe TRBD2 (6 bases). This CDR3 is 15 amino acids long. Trimming cost V 5 bases and J 7 bases, with 17 bases left between them. Here the CDR3 DNA reads TGTGCCAGCAGTAACGGACTACCGGGCGGCGGGGAGCTGTTTTTT. It translates to CASSNGLPGGGELFF.

The rearrangement uses TRBV10-2 and TRBJ1-6; unclear D gene. CDR1 WSHSY and CDR2 SAAADI come from the germline V gene. The V gene lost 7 bases and the J gene lost 9 bases, with 19 bases spanning the gap. The CDR3 contains 15 residues. CDR3 amino acids: CASNDLAAPGSPLHF. DNA of the CDR3: TGCGCCAGCAATGATTTGGCGGCACCTGGTTCACCCCTCCACTTT.

This clonotype was observed a single time. V and J are TRBV12-3 or TRBV12-4 and TRBJ2-2; 7 positions agree with TRBD1. J lost 6 bases, V lost 5 bases, and 3 bases had no gene match. The CDR3 is 13 residues long. The CDR3, as DNA: TGTGCCAGCAGTGGAGACAGGGCCGGGGAGCTGTTTTTT. This encodes CASSGDRAGELFF.

V usage is TRBV6-5 and J usage is TRBJ2-1; weak D call: TRBD1 (6 bases). Trimming removed 6 bases from V and 4 bases from J, with 16 bases in between. The germline V gene has CDR1 MNHEY and CDR2 SVGAGI. The CDR3 covers 15 residues. The CDR3 loop reads CASSFSGQMYNEQFF. CDR3 nucleotides: TGTGCCAGCAGCTTCTCCGGACAGATGTACAATGAGCAGTTCTTC.

The chain uses TRBV5-6 and TRBJ1-6; a weak D match, TRBD1 (5 bases). CDR3 length: 16 residues. Germline V gene data show CDR1 as SGHDT and CDR2 as YYEEEE. V shed 4 bases and J shed 0 bases, with 11 bases lying between them. The DNA for the CDR3 is TGTGCCAGCAGCCCCGACAGAGCCTCCTATAATTCACCCCTCCACTTT. Translation: CASSPDRASYNSPLHF.

The genes are TRBV20-1 and TRBJ1-1, with D perhaps matching TRBD1 (5 bases). Germline-derived CDR1 and CDR2 are DFQATT and SNEGSKA (reference sequence). The CDR3 runs to 12 residues. Trimming stripped 0 bases from V and 10 bases from J, with 12 bases between. The CDR3 protein is CSARDPGLRAFF. The CDR3 coding sequence is TGCAGTGCTAGAGATCCGGGGCTCCGAGCTTTCTTT.

This clonotype was counted a few times. V gene TRBV20-1 combines with J gene TRBJ2-7, with 11 bases identical to TRBD2. V was clipped by 2 bases and J by 6 bases; unmatched bases: 9. CDR3 length equals 15 residues. Germline assignment: CDR1 DFQATT and CDR2 SNEGSKA (reference sequence). The CDR3 reads CSARTSGSLPPEQYF. In DNA, the CDR3 is TGCAGTGCTAGAACTAGCGGGAGCCTCCCCCCCGAGCAGTACTTC.

This clonotype was recorded once. V usage is TRBV3-1 and J usage is TRBJ2-1, with 11 bases identical to TRBD2. Per germline, CDR1 LGHDT and CDR2 YNNKEL (reference sequence). V lost 1 base and J lost 5; bases outside the gene matches: 7. This CDR3 contains 17 residues. The CDR3 nucleotides read TGTGCCAGCAGCCAAGTACTAGCGGGAGAGGGGGACAATGAGCAGTTCTTC. Translated: CASSQVLAGEGDNEQFF.

The V and J genes are TRBV20-1 and TRBJ1-5; 7 bases line up with TRBD1. J was trimmed by 2 bases and V by 3 bases; bases with no gene match: 7. The V gene's germline CDR1 is DFQATT and CDR2 SNEGSKA (reference sequence). The CDR3 has 15 amino acids. CDR3: CSASTGVGGNQPQHF. The CDR3 nucleotides read TGCAGTGCTAGCACAGGGGTGGGTGGCAATCAGCCCCAGCATTTT.

This clonotype was seen more than once but under ten times. This chain connects TRBV7-2 to TRBJ1-2; D is possibly TRBD1 (5 bases). In germline, CDR1 is SGHTA, CDR2 FQGNSA. The CDR3 loop spans 16 amino acids. Deletions cut 2 bases from V and 5 bases from J, with 18 bases between. The CDR3 nucleotides read TGTGCCAGCAGCTTACCACCCTGGCAGGGTTGGTATGGCTACACCTTC. It is translated as CASSLPPWQGWYGYTF.

The J gene is TRBJ2-3, the V gene TRBV7-8; the match to TRBD2 covers 9 bases. Germline values: CDR1 SGHVS, CDR2 FQNEAQ. J lost 5 bases, V lost 5 bases, and 8 bases had no gene match. The CDR3 loop spans 15 amino acids. In DNA form, the CDR3 reads TGTGCCAGCAGCCCCGAGGGACTAGCCGAAGATACGCAGTATTTT. Amino acids: CASSPEGLAEDTQYF.

This clonotype appeared many times. The chain is built from TRBV5-1 and TRBJ1-5; D ambiguous. Germline CDR1 and CDR2: SGHRS and YFSETQ. Between the trimmed V and J ends, which lost 0 bases and 3 bases, there was a span of 7 bases. The CDR3 runs to 14 residues. This CDR3 is CASSLAGNNQPQHF. The CDR3 region has the DNA TGCGCCAGCAGCTTGGCTGGGAACAATCAGCCCCAGCATTTT.

This clonotype was seen a handful of times. This sequence joins TRBV19 and TRBJ2-7; TRBD1 is a possible D gene (6 bases). Trimming stripped 4 bases from V and 3 bases from J, with 13 bases between. Germline V CDR1 and CDR2: LNHDA, SQIVND (reference sequence). CDR3 length: 14 residues. CDR3 sequence: CASSRRTAGYEQYF. The CDR3 DNA reads TGTGCCAGTAGTAGACGGACAGCTGGCTACGAGCAGTACTTC. Full variable domain (missing parts from reference TRBV19 and TRBJ2-7): DGGITQSPKYLFRKEGQNVTLSCEQNLNHDAMYWYRQDPGQGLRLIYYSQIVNDFQKGDIAEGYSVSREKKESFPLTVTSAQKNPTAFYLCASSRRTAGYEQYFGPGTRLTVT.

The CDR3 nucleotides read TGTGCCAGCAGCCAAGATTCCGTGGCCAGCGGGTACCAAGAGACCCAGTACTTC. Translation gives CASSQDSVASGYQETQYF. The chain employs TRBV4-2 and TRBJ2-5; D may be TRBD2 (6 bases). CDR1 LGHNA and CDR2 YNFKEQ come from the germline V gene. Between the trimmed V and J ends, which lost 0 bases and 0 bases, there was a span of 17 bases. The CDR3 consists of 18 residues.